One sample yielded the 9 T cell receptor beta chains listed below, sequenced in a study of control samples from healthy donors and cancer patients. The protocol was immunoSEQ multiplex PCR, while the TCRdb copy is restricted to in-frame clones and leaves out a portion. The sample records some 100,000 clones, almost 90% being singletons. Sequenced material: blood. All receptors derive from a man aged 25-45 years in good health.

This clone has just one count. The chain uses TRBV12-3 or TRBV12-4 and TRBJ2-5; D unresolved. The CDR3 is 12 residues long. Trimming removed 3 bases from V and 5 bases from J, with 7 bases in between. CDR3 DNA sequence: TGTGCCAGCAGTTTTCTGGGGGAGACCCAGTACTTC. Its translation is CASSFLGETQYF.

The CDR3 region has the DNA TGCGCCAGCAGCTTGGATCCGGGTAGCACAGATACGCAGTATTTT. Translating gives CASSLDPGSTDTQYF. The genes are TRBV5-1 and TRBJ2-3; D is undetermined. The germline V gene has CDR1 SGHRS and CDR2 YFSETQ. V lost 0 bases to trimming and J lost 0 bases, with 8 bases between them. The CDR3 is made up of 15 amino acids.

This clone was seen only once. The genes are TRBV5-1 and TRBJ1-1; D is unclear. The CDR3 sequence is 16 residues long. The germline V gene encodes CDR1 SGHRS and CDR2 YFSETQ. Trimming removed 2 bases at V and 3 bases at J, with 17 bases between. CDR3 DNA sequence: TGCGCCAGCAGCTTAACGAATTCGGTTCGGGACACTGAAGCTTTCTTT. Translating it yields CASSLTNSVRDTEAFF.

The chain employs TRBV28 and TRBJ1-6; D is undetermined. The CDR3 covers 12 residues. Trimming took off 2 bases at V and 14 bases at J, with 10 bases between the two ends. The V gene's germline CDR1 is MDHEN and CDR2 SYDVKM. The CDR3 spells CASSLGPWALHF. CDR3 in DNA: TGTGCCAGCAGTTTAGGCCCTTGGGCCCTCCACTTT.

The J gene is TRBJ2-5, the V gene TRBV19; the D is unclear. The CDR3 runs 13 residues. Germline V gene data show CDR1 as LNHDA and CDR2 as SQIVND (reference sequence). V dropped 4 bases and J dropped 5 bases, with 11 bases sitting between them. CDR3 region: CASSSIRRETQYF. The CDR3 DNA follows: TGTGCCAGTAGTAGTATCCGTCGGGAGACCCAGTACTTC.

The rearrangement links TRBV24-1 to TRBJ2-7; D call uncertain. Germline CDR1 is KGHDR and CDR2 is SFDVKD. The CDR3 has 11 residues. V lost 0 bases and J 9 bases, leaving 5 bases between the germline ends. CDR3 DNA sequence: TGTGCCACCAGTGATTTGATAGGGCAGTACTTC. Protein product: CATSDLIGQYF.

This chain uses TRBV28 with TRBJ2-1; 8 positions agree with TRBD2. V gave up 0 bases and J gave up 7 bases; unmatched junction bases: 11. CDR1 is MDHEN and CDR2 is SYDVKM in the germline V gene. The CDR3 runs 17 residues. The CDR3 DNA sequence: TGTGCCAGCAGTTTATGGGGGGGTAGCGGGAATTTGAATGAGCAGTTCTTC. Translated, it gives CASSLWGGSGNLNEQFF.

The chain combines TRBV2 with TRBJ2-3, with TRBD2 identical over 11 bases. The J segment lost 2 bases and the V segment lost 1 base, leaving 2 bases of the junction unmatched. The germline V gene has CDR1 SNHLY and CDR2 FYNNEI. This CDR3 region has 16 residues. The CDR3 sequence is CASSEGLAGTTDTQYF. The CDR3 coding sequence is TGTGCCAGCAGTGAAGGACTAGCGGGGACCACAGATACGCAGTATTTT.

The table lists this clone with a count of one. The CDR3 DNA reads as TGTGCCAGCAGCACCCAGGGGAACACTGAAGCTTTCTTT. This sequence encodes CASSTQGNTEAFF. The chain uses TRBV5-5 and TRBJ1-1; perhaps TRBD1 as D (5 bases). Looked up from germline, CDR1 is SGHKS and CDR2 is YYEKEE (reference sequence). The CDR3 totals 13 residues. V was pared by 4 bases and J by 1 base, with 8 bases between.